The 8 T cell receptor beta chains in this list originate from one sample, sequenced in a study of T cells in narcolepsy. Only in-frame clones appear in the TCRdb table, and some are missing; sequencing was by immunoSEQ multiplex PCR. Of roughly 25,000 clones listed, approximately 60% are singletons. The sample comprised memory (CD45RA-) CD4+ T cells from blood. Receptor source: a human donor in good health.

This rearrangement joins TRBV5-5 to TRBJ2-2; D unclear. With 0 bases removed from V and 4 bases from J, the gap between germline ends came to 10 bases. The CDR3 runs to 15 residues. CDR1 SGHKS and CDR2 YYEKEE come from the germline V gene (reference sequence). The chain's CDR3 is CASSLEERSTGELFF. In nucleotides, the CDR3 is TGTGCCAGCAGCTTGGAAGAGAGGTCCACCGGGGAGCTGTTTTTT.

Worth noting for this clone: In the same sample, other DNA sequences code for this CDR3. The CDR3 loop is CASSQDRGAGGRALHF. CDR3 sequence (DNA): TGCGCCAGCAGCCAAGATAGGGGCGCCGGGGGGCGGGCCCTCCACTTT. The rearrangement links TRBV4-3 to TRBJ1-6, with D perhaps matching TRBD1 (6 bases). CDR3 size: 16 residues. Trimming shortened V by 0 bases and J by 14 bases, and 20 bases separated the two germline ends. Germline loops: CDR1 LGHNA, CDR2 YSLEER.

This clone came up a few times. CDR3 loop: CASSSPPGGEAFF. As DNA, the CDR3 is TGTGCCAGCAGTTCCCCCCCGGGGGGTGAAGCTTTCTTT. The chain employs TRBV6-6 and TRBJ1-1; D is possibly TRBD1 (5 bases). The CDR3 covers 13 residues. Germline values: CDR1 MNHNY, CDR2 SVGAGI (reference sequence). The germline V and J ends were trimmed by 4 bases and 7 bases, with 13 bases remaining between them.

This clone showed up just a few times. CDR3 loop: CASSSGGLEQYF. DNA for the CDR3: TGTGCCAGCAGCTCGGGAGGGCTCGAGCAGTACTTC. V usage is TRBV7-2 and J usage is TRBJ2-7; 8 bases line up with TRBD2. V lost 4 bases and J lost 6; bases outside the gene matches: 2. The CDR3 is made up of 12 amino acids. Germline CDR1 is SGHTA and CDR2 is FQGNSA.

This clone was counted between two and nine times. The rearrangement joins TRBV2 to TRBJ2-1; 11 bases map to TRBD2. The V segment lost 6 bases and the J segment 4 bases; nucleotides outside the gene matches: 5. There are 15 residues in the CDR3. The germline CDR1 and CDR2 sequences are SNHLY and FYNNEI. CDR3 sequence reads: CASRPGTSGYNEQFF. Written as DNA, the CDR3 is TGTGCCAGCAGACCCGGGACTAGCGGATACAATGAGCAGTTCTTC. Full variable domain (missing parts from reference TRBV2 and TRBJ2-1): EPEVTQTPSHQVTQMGQEVILRCVPISNHLYFYWYRQILGQKVEFLVSFYNNEISEKSEIFDDQFSVERPDGSNFTLKIRSTKLEDSAMYFCASRPGTSGYNEQFFGPGTRLTVL.

V usage is TRBV7-8 and J usage is TRBJ2-7; D remains ambiguous. The CDR3 runs to 14 residues. The V and J ends lost 5 bases and 0 bases respectively, with 11 bases between them. The germline V gene has CDR1 SGHVS and CDR2 FQNEAQ. The CDR3 region has the DNA TGTGCCAGCAGCACTCTTAGGAGCTCCTACGAGCAGTACTTC. As protein: CASSTLRSSYEQYF. The full variable domain, completed using reference TRBV7-8 and TRBJ2-7, is GAGVSQSPRYKVAKRGQDVALRCDPISGHVSLFWYQQALGQGPEFLTYFQNEAQLDKSGLPSDRFFAERPEGSVSTLKIQRTQQEDSAVYLCASSTLRSSYEQYFGPGTRLTVT.

The V and J genes are TRBV7-8 and TRBJ1-5; no definite D call. The germline CDR1 and CDR2 sequences are SGHVS and FQNEAQ. The CDR3 contains 13 residues. V was shortened by 6 bases and J by 4 bases, with 10 bases between the two germline ends. Here the CDR3 reads CASSPSLNQPQHF. The CDR3, as DNA: TGTGCCAGCAGTCCGAGTCTGAATCAGCCCCAGCATTTT.

This clone was seen only once. V and J are TRBV5-1 and TRBJ2-2; maybe TRBD2 (5 bases). Germline V lookup: CDR1 SGHRS, CDR2 YFSETQ. Trimming removed 0 bases from V and 6 bases from J, with 18 bases in between. The length of the CDR3 is 17 residues. CDR3 residues: CASSLASPSRAAGELFF. The CDR3 DNA reads TGCGCCAGCAGCTTGGCCTCACCTAGCCGGGCGGCCGGGGAGCTGTTTTTT.